The T cell receptor (beta chain) under discussion was sequenced for a study of T cells in Graves' hyperthyroidism and ophthalmopathy. Overall study results and limits: Researchers found most expanded thyroid clonotypes above 0.001 in blood as well.

Absence of ophthalmopathy progression within 18 months defined stable Graves' hyperthyroidism. Patients having uncontrolled infection, another autoimmune disease, pregnancy or lactation were not included. Clinical symptoms, serum thyroxine and TRAb, thyroid ultrasound and orbital computed tomography were used for the diagnoses. This clonotype was seen a few times. Its antigen is as yet unknown. Between the trimmed V and J ends, which lost 4 bases and 3 bases, there was a span of 15 bases. Germline lookup yields CDR1 SNHLY and CDR2 FYNNEI. This CDR3 comprises 15 residues. TCR beta CDR3 regions were amplified from RNA. TCR CDR3 regions were first amplified by RT-PCR with HTBI primers. TCRdb reprocessed the multiplex PCR reads with MiXCR, giving one entry per CDR3 protein. The table lists 450,000 to 700,000 distinct CDR3 sequences, 40% to 55% of them singletons.

This chain links TRBV2 with TRBJ2-5; D could derive from TRBD1 or TRBD2 (5 bases each). The receptor comes from a woman aged 18-29 years with Graves' hyperthyroidism. Sequencing used peripheral blood or thyroid tissue (not recorded which). The chain's CDR3 is CASSAAGTVKETQYF. The DNA for the CDR3 is TGTGCCAGCAGTGCTGCCGGGACCGTCAAAGAGACCCAGTACTTC. Variable domain in full (rest from reference TRBV2 and TRBJ2-5): EPEVTQTPSHQVTQMGQEVILRCVPISNHLYFYWYRQILGQKVEFLVSFYNNEISEKSEIFDDQFSVERPDGSNFTLKIRSTKLEDSAMYFCASSAAGTVKETQYFGPGTRLLVL.